A single sample gave rise to the 27 T cell receptor beta chains below, sequenced in a study of memory CD4+ T cells and cytomegalovirus serostatus. Single viable CD3+CD4+CD8-CD45RO+ cells were sorted as the memory CD4+ T cells. Repertoires were generated with immunoSEQ multiplex PCR, while TCRdb's copy carries only in-frame clones and drops some. The sample lists about 42,000 clones, about 73% occurring once. Sequencing was carried out using memory CD4+ T cells from blood. The receptors originated from an adult in good health and CMV-seronegative.

The chain links TRBV30 to TRBJ2-2; no firm D call. V lost 2 bases and J lost 1, with 8 bases in between. Germline loops: CDR1 GTSNPN, CDR2 SVGIG (reference sequence). The CDR3 has 14 amino acids. CDR3 coding DNA: TGTGCCTGGAGTCGGTCAAAGAACACCGGGGAGCTGTTTTTT. Protein product: CAWSRSKNTGELFF.

The chain carries TRBV9 and TRBJ2-2; D possibly uses TRBD1 or TRBD2 (6 bases each). This CDR3 has 16 residues. The ends were cut back, 3 bases at V and 1 base at J, with 13 bases in the middle. CDR1 is SGDLS and CDR2 is YYNGEE in the germline V gene. CDR3 nucleotides: TGTGCCAGCAGCGCCGGGGGCGGGGAGAACACCGGGGAGCTGTTTTTT. This sequence encodes CASSAGGGENTGELFF.

The gene calls are TRBV19 and TRBJ1-4; TRBD1 is a possible D gene (5 bases). V was pared by 7 bases and J by 8 bases, with 17 bases between. CDR3 size: 14 residues. Germline assignment: CDR1 LNHDA and CDR2 SQIVND (reference sequence). CDR3 protein: CASMIRGHHEKLFF. The CDR3 DNA reads as TGTGCCAGTATGATAAGGGGCCACCACGAAAAACTGTTTTTT.

This clone was observed a few times. The genes are TRBV6-5 and TRBJ1-6, with TRBD1 matching over 8 bases. The CDR3 sequence is 14 residues long. Unmatched junction bases numbered 6, after V lost 6 bases and J lost 8 bases. The germline V gene has CDR1 MNHEY and CDR2 SVGAGI. This chain's CDR3 is CASRTGQGDSPLHF. The CDR3 nucleotides read TGTGCCAGCAGAACCGGACAGGGTGATTCACCCCTCCACTTT.

This chain links TRBV28 with TRBJ1-5, with unresolved D. The CDR3 is 14 amino acids. Germline V gene data show CDR1 as MDHEN and CDR2 as SYDVKM. Trimming took 4 bases from V and 4 from J, leaving 11 bases between them. The CDR3 is CASSSPLGNQPQHF. CDR3 nucleotide sequence: TGTGCCAGCAGTTCCCCGCTGGGTAATCAGCCCCAGCATTTT.

This clone was observed a handful of times. The chain combines TRBV7-3 with TRBJ1-1; D gene uncertain. V was shortened by 5 bases and J by 5 bases, with 12 bases between the two germline ends. Germline CDR1 and CDR2: SGHTA and FQGTGA. There are 13 residues in the CDR3. Written as DNA, the CDR3 is TGTGCCAGCAGCGCACACAGCGGTACTGAAGCTTTCTTT. Protein product: CASSAHSGTEAFF.

The CDR3 DNA follows: TGTGCCAGCAGCCTGCAGGGTCTTTCACCCCTCCACTTT. Its translation: CASSLQGLSPLHF. The V call is TRBV9, the J call TRBJ1-6; D is possibly TRBD1 (5 bases). The CDR3 extends over 13 amino acids. Trimming removed 4 bases at V and 9 bases at J, with 11 bases between. Looked up from germline, CDR1 is SGDLS and CDR2 is YYNGEE. Drawing the rest from reference TRBV9 and TRBJ1-6, the complete variable domain is DSGVTQTPKHLITATGQRVTLRCSPRSGDLSVYWYQQSLDQGLQFLIQYYNGEERAKGNILERFSAQQFPDLHSELNLSSLELGDSALYFCASSLQGLSPLHFGNGTRLTVT.

The chain employs TRBV6-5 and TRBJ2-3; D is possibly TRBD1 or TRBD2 (5 bases each). CDR1 MNHEY and CDR2 SVGAGI come from the germline V gene. The length of the CDR3 is 15 residues. Trimming removed 6 bases from V and 2 bases from J, with 15 bases in between. This chain's CDR3 is CASSHGGGFTDTQYF. The CDR3 DNA sequence: TGTGCCAGCAGCCACGGTGGGGGTTTCACAGATACGCAGTATTTT.

The chain employs TRBV2 and TRBJ1-1; D unresolved. The CDR3 has 13 residues. V was shortened by 5 bases and J by 1 base, with 8 bases between the two germline ends. CDR1 and CDR2 (germline): SNHLY, FYNNEI. This chain's CDR3 is CASSQDGNTEAFF. The CDR3 DNA is TGTGCCAGCAGTCAGGACGGGAACACTGAAGCTTTCTTT.

The chain joins TRBV19 to TRBJ1-5; no firm D call. Germline V gene sequence: CDR1 LNHDA, CDR2 SQIVND (reference sequence). V dropped 6 bases and J dropped 1 base, with 4 bases sitting between them. CDR3 length: 12 amino acids. The CDR3 sequence is CASRRSNQPQHF. CDR3 nucleotide sequence: TGTGCCAGTAGGAGAAGCAATCAGCCCCAGCATTTT.

J is TRBJ2-7 and V is TRBV6-6; 10 bases are shared with TRBD1. Germline V lookup: CDR1 MNHNY, CDR2 SVGAGI (reference sequence). The V segment lost 6 bases and the J segment 0 bases; nucleotides outside the gene matches: 2. The CDR3 consists of 14 residues. The CDR3 reads CASSRDRGSYEQYF. As DNA, the CDR3 is TGTGCCAGCAGCAGGGACAGGGGCTCCTACGAGCAGTACTTC.

Only one count was recorded for this clone. The genes are TRBV6-5 and TRBJ1-2; D is possibly TRBD1 (5 bases). This CDR3 contains 11 residues. V was trimmed by 7 bases and J by 5 bases, leaving 8 bases between them. Per the germline V gene, CDR1 is MNHEY and CDR2 is SVGAGI. The CDR3 region is CASTQGYGYTF. CDR3 in DNA: TGTGCCAGCACTCAGGGTTATGGCTACACCTTC.

The chain combines TRBV7-2 with TRBJ1-1; no clear D gene. The CDR3 is made up of 14 amino acids. V lost 1 base and J 5 bases, leaving 11 bases between the germline ends. Germline V gene lookup returns CDR1 SGHTA and CDR2 FQGNSA. CDR3 region: CASSLVPHRTEAFF. In nucleotides, the CDR3 is TGTGCCAGCAGCTTAGTTCCTCACCGAACTGAAGCTTTCTTT.

The chain recombines TRBV5-4 with TRBJ1-6; 7 positions match TRBD1. The trim removed 0 bases at V and 7 bases at J, leaving 4 bases unmatched. Germline CDR1 SGHNT, CDR2 YYREEE (reference sequence). The CDR3 has 15 residues. CDR3 coding DNA: TGTGCCAGCAGCTTGGACAGGGGTGGGAATTCACCCCTCCACTTT. It codes for CASSLDRGGNSPLHF.

This chain connects TRBV6-5 to TRBJ2-7; 9 bases align to TRBD2. V lost 10 bases, J lost 3 bases, and 4 bases stayed unmatched. Germline-derived CDR1 and CDR2 are MNHEY and SVGAGI. The CDR3 runs to 12 residues. CDR3 in amino acids: CANSSGVYEQYF. The CDR3 DNA sequence: TGTGCCAACTCTAGCGGGGTCTACGAGCAGTACTTC.

V gene TRBV18 combines with J gene TRBJ1-4; D remains ambiguous. CDR3 length: 14 residues. Germline CDR1 KGHSH, CDR2 LQKENI. V lost 3 bases and J lost 8, with 13 bases in between. The CDR3 reads CASSPPWEAEKLFF. For the CDR3, the DNA is TGTGCCAGCTCACCGCCCTGGGAGGCGGAAAAACTGTTTTTT.

This chain joins TRBV7-8 and TRBJ2-2; 8 nucleotides align to TRBD1. The V gene end was trimmed by 3 bases and the J gene end by 6 bases; junction bases not matched to a gene: 0. The CDR3 has 13 amino acids. The V gene's germline CDR1 is SGHVS and CDR2 FQNEAQ. CDR3: CASSLTGAGELFF. The CDR3 coding sequence is TGTGCCAGCAGCTTGACAGGGGCCGGGGAGCTGTTTTTT.

This chain links TRBV18 with TRBJ1-3; D might be TRBD1 (5 bases). Per the germline V gene, CDR1 is KGHSH and CDR2 is LQKENI. This CDR3 region has 16 residues. V lost 0 bases to trimming and J lost 0 bases, with 9 bases between them. CDR3 amino acids: CASSPPGLHSGNTIYF. DNA of the CDR3: TGTGCCAGCTCACCACCGGGACTACACTCTGGAAACACCATATATTTT.

This clone was counted between two and nine times. The chain couples TRBV28 to TRBJ1-1; D uncertain. Germline CDR1 MDHEN, CDR2 SYDVKM. This CDR3 is built from 14 residues. Trimming cost V 5 bases and J 1 base, with 11 bases left between them. The CDR3 DNA follows: TGTGCCAGCAGTGCCCGGACGCGGAACACTGAAGCTTTCTTT. Translating gives CASSARTRNTEAFF.

This rearrangement joins TRBV19 to TRBJ2-4; the match to TRBD1 covers 8 bases. The CDR3 loop spans 12 amino acids. CDR1 is LNHDA, CDR2 SQIVND, per germline (reference sequence). Losses at the gene ends were 6 bases for V and 7 bases for J; bases not matched to a gene: 2. The CDR3 DNA reads as TGTGCCAGTAGGGACAGGGCGAACATTCAGTACTTC. Translating gives CASRDRANIQYF.

The V call is TRBV19, the J call TRBJ1-2, with D maybe TRBD1 (6 bases). Germline CDR1 and CDR2: LNHDA and SQIVND (reference sequence). This CDR3 region has 14 residues. Trimming left V 4 bases short and J 5 bases short, with 14 bases between. In DNA, the CDR3 is TGTGCCAGTAGTACAAGACCTCAGGGGTATGGCTACACCTTC. This encodes CASSTRPQGYGYTF.

This clone came up a few times. The V gene is TRBV6-6, the J gene TRBJ1-4, with D possibly TRBD1 on 5 matching bases. The CDR3 has 15 amino acids. Trimming shortened V by 2 bases and J by 3 bases, and 10 bases separated the two germline ends. Per the germline V gene, CDR1 is MNHNY and CDR2 is SVGAGI (reference sequence). CDR3 in amino acids: CASSYPRASNEKLFF. For the CDR3, the DNA is TGTGCCAGCAGTTACCCCAGGGCATCTAATGAAAAACTGTTTTTT.

The chain employs TRBV6-1 and TRBJ2-5; D might be TRBD1 or TRBD2, each matching 7 bases. CDR1 is MNHNS, CDR2 SASEGT, per germline. The V end lost 4 bases, the J end lost 5 bases, and 14 bases lay between the germline ends. The CDR3 runs 14 residues. CDR3 in DNA: TGTGCCAGCAGTGTGCAGGGGGGGTGGGAGACCCAGTACTTC. The encoded protein is CASSVQGGWETQYF.

As DNA, the CDR3 is TGTGCCAGCAGCCGCCCGGGACTTAATGAAAAACTGTTTTTT. Amino acids: CASSRPGLNEKLFF. The chain combines TRBV6-5 with TRBJ1-4, with D tentatively TRBD1 (5 bases). The germline V and J ends were trimmed by 6 bases and 4 bases, with 12 bases remaining between them. In germline, CDR1 is MNHEY, CDR2 SVGAGI. The CDR3 is 14 amino acids.

This clone is a singleton in its sample. This chain joins TRBV7-2 and TRBJ2-7; TRBD2 agrees at 9 bases. Germline V gene data show CDR1 as SGHTA and CDR2 as FQGNSA. The CDR3 contains 16 residues. Trimming took 4 bases from V and 2 from J; bases not matched to a gene: 9. CDR3: CASSSGERGVTYEQYF. The DNA for the CDR3 is TGTGCCAGCAGCTCCGGGGAGCGGGGGGTGACCTACGAGCAGTACTTC.

The CDR3 spells CASSQESSRGGSNQPQHF. CDR3 DNA: TGTGCCAGCAGCCAAGAATCCTCTCGGGGGGGTAGCAATCAGCCCCAGCATTTT. The rearrangement links TRBV4-2 to TRBJ1-5; TRBD1 might be the D (5 bases). This CDR3 has 18 amino acids. The germline V gene has CDR1 LGHNA and CDR2 YNFKEQ. Trimming took 0 bases from V and 0 from J, leaving 15 bases between them.

V is TRBV6-6 and J is TRBJ2-5; D unclear. The DNA end favors TRBJ2-7, so the J call may be wrong. This CDR3 contains 12 residues. CDR1 is MNHNY, CDR2 SVGAGI, per germline (reference sequence). CDR3 region: CASSYSGTEQYF. In DNA, the CDR3 is TGTGCCAGCAGTTACTCAGGAACCGAGCAGTACTTC.